This T cell receptor beta chain was retrieved from a study of radiation and T cells in renal cell carcinoma. Whole-study results and caveats: From baseline, blood top tumor clonotypes peaked at 2 weeks post-radiation.

Time point meaning: baseline pretreatment blood. The treatment was: 15 Gy SBRT to primary tumor, nephrectomy 4 weeks later. Clear cell pathology was present in this patient's renal cell carcinoma. The CDR3 length is 14 residues. From germline, CDR1 is MDHEN and CDR2 SYDVKM. V shed 5 bases, J shed 5 bases, and the junction held 5 bases outside the gene matches. With regard to this clone: Its antigen is unidentified.

TCRdb's table, derived via immunoSEQ multiplex PCR, lists solely in-frame clones and lacks some. This table holds some 100,000 clones, about 79% found once. The sequenced sample was blood, obtained from a patient whose treatment included radiotherapy and nephrectomy. The chain combines TRBV28 with TRBJ1-4, with TRBD1 identical over 7 bases. The TCR comes from a man aged 60-69 years with renal cell carcinoma. DNA for the CDR3: TGTGCCAGCAGTCCAGGGGGAAGGAATGAAAAACTGTTTTTT. Amino acid sequence: CASSPGGRNEKLFF.